These 24 T cell receptor beta chains came from one sample sequenced in a study of human T cells and chemical hapten exposure. Time point described: patch test 1, 2 weeks after DPC sensitization. Documented treatment: therapeutic diphenylcyclopropenone sensitization with weekly scalp DPC. In TCRdb, the RACE reads were re-called with MiXCR into one record per CDR3 protein. The sample lists fewer than 150,000 distinct CDR3 sequences, roughly 15% occurring once. Material: whole blood, obtained in connection with sensitization to the hapten diphenylcyclopropenone (DPC). The receptors were sampled from a man younger than 35 with alopecia areata. Some clones in this sample may be carry-over from other donors' samples.

The rearrangement links TRBV20-1 to TRBJ2-4; D uncertain. The CDR3 has 14 amino acids. The V end was cut by 2 bases, the J end by 6 bases, with 14 bases between. Germline-derived CDR1 and CDR2 are DFQATT and SNEGSKA (reference sequence). The chain's CDR3 is CSARQPGRRNIQYF. The CDR3 DNA is TGCAGTGCTAGACAGCCCGGCAGGAGAAACATTCAGTACTTC.

This clonotype was counted between two and nine times. CDR3 amino acids: CSVVRPGLEETQYF. The CDR3 DNA reads as TGCAGCGTTGTACGGCCAGGGTTAGAAGAGACCCAGTACTTC. The J gene is TRBJ2-5, the V gene TRBV29-1; TRBD1 might be the D (5 bases). Germline CDR1 reads SQVTM; CDR2 reads ANQGSEA. Trimming cost V 4 bases and J 3 bases, with 15 bases left between them. The CDR3 runs 14 residues.

This clonotype was picked up a small number of times. V and J are TRBV5-4 and TRBJ1-1, with D unclear. The CDR3 sequence is 15 residues long. Germline CDR1 is SGHNT and CDR2 is YYREEE (reference sequence). With 0 bases removed from V and 0 bases from J, the gap between germline ends came to 9 bases. The CDR3 spells CASSLGAAMNTEAFF. The CDR3 DNA sequence: TGTGCCAGCAGCTTGGGGGCCGCTATGAACACTGAAGCTTTCTTT.

J is TRBJ1-5 and V is TRBV4-2; TRBD1 matches at 9 bases. The ends lost 1 base at V and 4 bases at J; junction bases unmatched: 14. CDR1 is LGHNA, CDR2 YNFKEQ, per germline. The CDR3 spans 19 residues. The CDR3 DNA reads TGTGCCAGCAGCCAAGCTCTAAACAGGGGGCATAAACTAAATCAGCCCCAGCATTTT. Encoded protein: CASSQALNRGHKLNQPQHF.

The table lists this clonotype with a count of one. This chain uses TRBV20-1 with TRBJ2-3, with D perhaps matching TRBD1 or TRBD2 (6 bases each). The V end lost 3 bases, the J end lost 2 bases, and 9 bases lay between the germline ends. CDR3 length: 13 amino acids. Germline CDR1 reads DFQATT; CDR2 reads SNEGSKA (reference sequence). CDR3 region: CSASGGYTDTQYF. For the CDR3, the DNA is TGCAGTGCTAGCGGGGGCTACACAGATACGCAGTATTTT.

The chain carries TRBV5-1 and TRBJ1-2, with D possibly TRBD1 on 5 matching bases. Per germline, CDR1 SGHRS and CDR2 YFSETQ. Trimming removed 4 bases at V and 2 bases at J, with 12 bases between. CDR3 length: 14 amino acids. The CDR3 DNA follows: TGCGCCAGCAGCCACCCACAGGCCAACTATGGCTACACCTTC. Translated: CASSHPQANYGYTF.

This clonotype has a handful of counts. The chain links TRBV6-2 or TRBV6-3 to TRBJ1-1; 7 nucleotides line up with TRBD1. Germline CDR1 reads MNHEY; CDR2 reads SVGEGT. The CDR3 sequence is 17 residues long. V was pared by 2 bases and J by 1 base, with 10 bases of the junction left unmatched. CDR3: CASSYTIMDRRNTEAFF. The CDR3 DNA reads as TGTGCCAGCAGTTACACCATCATGGACAGGAGGAACACTGAAGCTTTCTTT.

This sequence joins TRBV7-8 and TRBJ1-1; unclear D gene. Germline assignment: CDR1 SGHVS and CDR2 FQNEAQ. Between the trimmed V and J ends, which lost 0 bases and 5 bases, there was a span of 10 bases. The CDR3 spans 14 residues. CDR3 coding DNA: TGTGCCAGCAGCTTAGCCCGGGGTTGGACTGAAGCTTTCTTT. Its translation: CASSLARGWTEAFF.

This clonotype was observed a handful of times. The V gene is TRBV19, the J gene TRBJ2-1, with D maybe TRBD2 (6 bases). Germline CDR1 LNHDA, CDR2 SQIVND (reference sequence). Trimming removed 4 bases from V and 7 bases from J, with 14 bases in between. The CDR3 runs to 14 residues. CDR3 in amino acids: CASSTTSWTNEQFF. DNA for the CDR3: TGTGCCAGTAGTACAACTAGCTGGACGAATGAGCAGTTCTTC.

This clonotype has just a few counts. V usage is TRBV13 and J usage is TRBJ2-3; 7 nucleotides agree with TRBD1. The CDR3 extends over 16 amino acids. V dropped 4 bases and J dropped 3; count of bases not matched to a gene: 10. Germline values: CDR1 PRHDT, CDR2 FYEKMQ (reference sequence). DNA for the CDR3: TGTGCCAGCAGCTCAGGGCCGGGACAGAGGACAGATACGCAGTATTTT. Its protein is CASSSGPGQRTDTQYF.

This clonotype was counted between two and nine times. The rearrangement links TRBV24-1 to TRBJ2-5, with TRBD2 matching 10 bases. Germline values: CDR1 KGHDR, CDR2 SFDVKD. CDR3 size: 15 residues. The trim removed 5 bases at V and 2 bases at J, leaving 4 bases unmatched. CDR3 sequence reads: CATSVLAGGQETQYF. The DNA for the CDR3 is TGTGCCACCAGTGTATTAGCGGGGGGACAAGAGACCCAGTACTTC.

This clonotype came up a few times. V is TRBV27 and J is TRBJ1-6; no clear D gene. V shed 3 bases and J shed 10 bases, with 10 bases lying between them. Germline V lookup: CDR1 MNHEY, CDR2 SMNVEV (reference sequence). The CDR3 contains 13 residues. The CDR3, as DNA: TGTGCCAGCAGTTTCCTTGGTCACTCACCCCTCCACTTT. Encoded protein: CASSFLGHSPLHF.

In its sample, this clonotype was seen many times. The chain combines TRBV7-6 with TRBJ1-2; D uncertain. Trimming cost V 1 base and J 9 bases, with 12 bases left between them. Germline V gives CDR1 SGHVS, CDR2 FNYEAQ. This CDR3 contains 13 residues. The CDR3 DNA reads TGTGCCAGCAGCTTAGATGTTGTGGGGAGCTACACCTTC. As protein: CASSLDVVGSYTF.

This clonotype was picked up a small number of times. This sequence joins TRBV7-9 and TRBJ2-5; maybe TRBD1 (5 bases). Germline V lookup: CDR1 SEHNR, CDR2 FQNEAQ (reference sequence). The length of the CDR3 is 14 residues. V was trimmed by 1 base and J by 4 bases, leaving 10 bases between them. The CDR3 here is CASSLGTKRETQYF. The DNA of the CDR3 is TGTGCCAGCAGCTTAGGGACAAAACGAGAGACCCAGTACTTC.

The table lists this clonotype with many counts. The chain uses TRBV7-6 and TRBJ1-4, with D maybe TRBD1 (6 bases). The V gene lost 5 bases and the J gene lost 7 bases, with 20 bases spanning the gap. CDR1 is SGHVS, CDR2 FNYEAQ, per germline. This CDR3 spans 16 amino acids. CDR3 bases: TGTGCCAGCAGCGCCAGGCGCACAGGGTATGGTGAAAAACTGTTTTTT. Translated, it gives CASSARRTGYGEKLFF.

V and J are TRBV20-1 and TRBJ2-3; D is unresolved. The V end lost 7 bases, the J end lost 0 bases, and 5 bases lay between the germline ends. Per germline, CDR1 DFQATT and CDR2 SNEGSKA (reference sequence). This CDR3 has 11 residues. CDR3 amino acids: CSVDSTDTQYF. CDR3 DNA sequence: TGCAGTGTCGACAGCACAGATACGCAGTATTTT.

This clonotype was picked up a small number of times. This chain uses TRBV4-3 with TRBJ2-6, with D uncertain. The CDR3 has 16 residues. V lost 4 bases, J lost 0 bases, and 10 bases lay in between. Per germline, CDR1 LGHNA and CDR2 YSLEER. The CDR3 sequence: CASSPLDSSGANVLTF. The CDR3, as DNA: TGCGCCAGCAGCCCCCTTGACTCCTCTGGGGCCAACGTCCTGACTTTC.

This chain links TRBV27 with TRBJ2-1; 10 bases are a match to TRBD2. CDR3 length equals 19 residues. V lost 7 bases and J lost 0; bases outside the gene matches: 15. CDR1 is MNHEY, CDR2 SMNVEV, per germline (reference sequence). The CDR3 sequence is CASTRLASGGPSSYNEQFF. The DNA of the CDR3 is TGTGCCAGCACCCGACTGGCTAGCGGGGGCCCCAGCTCCTACAATGAGCAGTTCTTC.

The chain uses TRBV6-6 and TRBJ1-2; 8 bases fit TRBD1. This CDR3 is 15 amino acids long. The germline V gene encodes CDR1 MNHNY and CDR2 SVGAGI (reference sequence). V was clipped by 5 bases and J by 3 bases; unmatched bases: 8. The chain's CDR3 is CASSPRQGPYYGYTF. CDR3 DNA sequence: TGTGCCAGCAGTCCACGACAGGGGCCTTACTATGGCTACACCTTC.

This clonotype was seen repeatedly, ten times or more. This chain joins TRBV6-5 and TRBJ2-2; maybe TRBD2 (6 bases). The CDR3 contains 16 residues. V lost 6 bases to trimming and J lost 4 bases, with 18 bases between them. Per germline, CDR1 MNHEY and CDR2 SVGAGI. The CDR3 spells CASSHRTNPFTGELFF. CDR3 bases: TGTGCCAGCAGCCACCGGACTAACCCGTTCACCGGGGAGCTGTTTTTT.

This clonotype has a handful of counts. V gene TRBV20-1 combines with J gene TRBJ1-2; 9 nucleotides agree with TRBD1. This CDR3 spans 19 amino acids. Germline CDR1 is DFQATT and CDR2 is SNEGSKA (reference sequence). V was pared by 0 bases and J by 0 bases, with 14 bases of the junction left unmatched. CDR3 coding DNA: TGCAGTGCTAGAGATTTAGTCCCCCGGGACAGGGTTACTAACTATGGCTACACCTTC. Translation: CSARDLVPRDRVTNYGYTF.

This clonotype was counted only a few times. The chain is built from TRBV2 and TRBJ1-6, with TRBD1 as a possible D gene (5 bases). This CDR3 is built from 11 residues. Trimming removed 7 bases at V and 8 bases at J, with 6 bases between. Per the germline V gene, CDR1 is SNHLY and CDR2 is FYNNEI. For the CDR3, the DNA is TGTGCCAGCAAGGGGTATTCACCCCTCCACTTT. Protein sequence: CASKGYSPLHF.

V is TRBV2 and J is TRBJ2-1, with D tentatively TRBD1 (5 bases). V lost 7 bases and J lost 5, with 12 bases in between. There are 13 residues in the CDR3. In germline, CDR1 is SNHLY, CDR2 FYNNEI. Written as DNA, the CDR3 is TGTGCCAGCAACAGCAGGGCGGACAATGAGCAGTTCTTC. Encoded protein: CASNSRADNEQFF.

The V call is TRBV5-1, the J call TRBJ2-2, with D tentatively TRBD2 (6 bases). This CDR3 spans 17 amino acids. V was clipped by 6 bases and J by 1 base, with 19 bases between them. The germline V gene encodes CDR1 SGHRS and CDR2 YFSETQ. The CDR3 loop is CASTTTGGMKNTGELFF. CDR3 bases: TGCGCCAGCACTACCACCGGGGGTATGAAGAACACCGGGGAGCTGTTTTTT.